These 13 T cell receptor beta chains were all obtained from the same sample, sequenced in a study of early T cells in non-severe SARS-CoV-2 infection. Via MiXCR, TCRdb re-called the 5' RACE reads, giving one row per CDR3 protein. The sample has some 48,000 distinct CDR3 sequences; about 7.4% are singletons. The sequencing sample was made of whole blood. All receptors come from an adult who was a healthcare worker with PCR-confirmed SARS-CoV-2 infection or an uninfected control (not recorded which).

The sample holds many counts of this clonotype. The chain links TRBV10-3 to TRBJ2-5; D is undetermined. The CDR3 consists of 12 residues. The germline CDR1 and CDR2 sequences are ENHRY and SYGVKD. V lost 8 bases to trimming and J lost 2 bases, with 9 bases between them. The CDR3 sequence is CAIGPLQETQYF. In DNA form, the CDR3 reads TGTGCCATCGGGCCCTTACAAGAGACCCAGTACTTC.

This clonotype was detected ten times or more. The chain employs TRBV28 and TRBJ1-2; TRBD1 aligns across 8 bases. This CDR3 has 13 residues. Germline CDR1 MDHEN, CDR2 SYDVKM. Trimming cost V 5 bases and J 5 bases; bases outside gene matches: 4. The CDR3 nucleotides read TGTGCCAGCAGTCAGGACAGGGCATATGGCTACACCTTC. Amino acid sequence: CASSQDRAYGYTF.

This clonotype was observed at least ten times. The V call is TRBV19, the J call TRBJ2-1; D not certain. The CDR3 has 12 amino acids. V lost 3 bases to trimming and J lost 7 bases, with 7 bases between them. The germline V gene has CDR1 LNHDA and CDR2 SQIVND (reference sequence). The CDR3 sequence is CASSMGGNEQFF. In nucleotides, the CDR3 is TGTGCCAGTAGTATGGGTGGGAATGAGCAGTTCTTC.

The sample holds many counts of this clonotype. The V call is TRBV12-3 or TRBV12-4, the J call TRBJ1-2; 8 bases line up with TRBD1. Trimming at V came to 5 bases and at J to 8 bases, leaving 7 bases not matched to a gene. This CDR3 comprises 13 residues. The CDR3 loop is CASSIYRGGGYTF. DNA of the CDR3: TGTGCCAGCAGTATATACAGGGGGGGAGGCTACACCTTC.

In its sample, this clonotype was seen many times. V is TRBV12-3 or TRBV12-4 and J is TRBJ2-1, with D perhaps TRBD1 or TRBD2 (6 bases each). The CDR3 has 15 amino acids. Trimming removed 6 bases at V and 2 bases at J, with 14 bases between. Here the CDR3 DNA reads TGTGCCAGCAGCCCCAGGAGGGGGACCTACAATGAGCAGTTCTTC. It specifies CASSPRRGTYNEQFF.

A few counts support this clonotype. CDR3 bases: TGTGCCAGCAGCTTAAATCCGGGACTAGATGAATACAATGAGCAGTTCTTC. Amino acids: CASSLNPGLDEYNEQFF. The chain uses TRBV11-2 and TRBJ2-1; 8 bases are a match to TRBD2. Losses at the gene ends were 2 bases for V and 4 bases for J; bases not matched to a gene: 10. CDR3 length: 17 amino acids. In germline, CDR1 is SGHAT, CDR2 FQNNGV. Based on the CDR3 plus reference TRBV11-2 and TRBJ2-1, the full variable domain is EAGVAQSPRYKIIEKRQSVAFWCNPISGHATLYWYQQILGQGPKLLIQFQNNGVVDDSQLPKDRFSAERLKGVDSTLKIQPAKLEDSAVYLCASSLNPGLDEYNEQFFGPGTRLTVL.

This clonotype has a count of ten or more. V is TRBV7-9 and J is TRBJ1-2; D uncertain. V lost 3 bases and J 4 bases, leaving 15 bases between the germline ends. The CDR3 runs 15 residues. Germline CDR1 SEHNR, CDR2 FQNEAQ (reference sequence). CDR3 protein: CASSFDGPLFYGYTF. In nucleotides, the CDR3 is TGTGCCAGCAGCTTTGACGGACCGTTGTTCTATGGCTACACCTTC.

This clonotype was found many times. The J gene is TRBJ1-5, the V gene TRBV27, with D possibly being TRBD1 (6 bases). Per germline, CDR1 MNHEY and CDR2 SMNVEV (reference sequence). The CDR3 spans 15 residues. The V gene lost 4 bases and the J gene lost 5 bases, with 15 bases spanning the gap. The CDR3 bases are TGTGCCAGCAGTTCGTTGATGGGGGGCGATCAGCCCCAGCATTTT. It is translated as CASSSLMGGDQPQHF.

Many counts were recorded for this clonotype. V gene TRBV18 combines with J gene TRBJ2-1; 10 nucleotides match TRBD2. The CDR3 is made up of 15 amino acids. Germline assignment: CDR1 KGHSH and CDR2 LQKENI. After removal of 2 bases from V and 8 bases from J, the junction contained 6 bases not matched to a gene. CDR3: CASSPMASGGHEQFF. In nucleotides, the CDR3 is TGTGCCAGCTCACCAATGGCTAGCGGGGGTCATGAGCAGTTCTTC.

This chain connects TRBV20-1 to TRBJ2-1; TRBD2 matches at 8 bases. Germline CDR1 is DFQATT and CDR2 is SNEGSKA (reference sequence). The V segment lost 3 bases and the J segment 4 bases; nucleotides outside the gene matches: 5. The CDR3 sequence is 14 residues long. This CDR3 reads CSASGGAAYNEQFF. CDR3 nucleotides: TGCAGTGCTAGCGGGGGGGCCGCTTACAATGAGCAGTTCTTC.

This clonotype was detected many times. The CDR3 coding sequence is TGTGCCAGCAGCTTAGATGTAGCGTCAGATACGCAGTATTTT. Translated: CASSLDVASDTQYF. The chain uses TRBV11-2 and TRBJ2-3, with a possible D match to TRBD2 (5 bases). Germline CDR1 reads SGHAT; CDR2 reads FQNNGV. Trimming cost V 0 bases and J 4 bases, with 8 bases left between them. The CDR3 has 14 residues.

V gene TRBV5-6 combines with J gene TRBJ2-6, with D unresolved. The CDR3 is 15 amino acids. Germline V gene sequence: CDR1 SGHDT, CDR2 YYEEEE. V dropped 1 base and J dropped 0 bases, with 5 bases sitting between them. The CDR3 protein is CASSLLGSGANVLTF. The CDR3 DNA sequence: TGTGCCAGCAGCTTGCTCGGCTCTGGGGCCAACGTCCTGACTTTC.

This clonotype occurred many times. This chain connects TRBV9 to TRBJ1-4, with D uncertain. Between the trimmed V and J ends, which lost 4 bases and 8 bases, there was a span of 12 bases. This CDR3 spans 13 amino acids. Germline values: CDR1 SGDLS, CDR2 YYNGEE. The CDR3 DNA follows: TGTGCCAGCAGCCCTTCGGTTGCCGAAAAACTGTTTTTT. Amino acid sequence: CASSPSVAEKLFF. The entire variable domain, with the rest obtained from reference TRBV9 and TRBJ1-4, is as follows: DSGVTQTPKHLITATGQRVTLRCSPRSGDLSVYWYQQSLDQGLQFLIQYYNGEERAKGNILERFSAQQFPDLHSELNLSSLELGDSALYFCASSPSVAEKLFFGSGTQLSVL.